This T cell receptor (beta chain) was sequenced in a study of vaccination effects on CD4 cells after COVID-19. Study-wide context: Participants received two doses of either the BNT162b2 or mRNA-1273 vaccine.

Turning to this clone: The target antigen is unknown.

Sequencing was performed with immunoSEQ multiplex PCR; in TCRdb, only in-frame clones are kept and a portion is missing. This sample has approximately 70,000 clones, with roughly 73% found just once. The CDR3 sequence is 16 residues long. The V gene lost 1 base and the J gene lost 0 bases, with 11 bases spanning the gap. CDR1 is LNHNV, CDR2 YYDKDF, per germline (reference sequence). Prior to sequencing, the ViraFEST assay stimulated PBMC with viral peptide pools, which expanded the antigen-specific CD4+ T cells. Following 10 days of culture, CD4+ T cells were isolated. The individual was infected with SARS-CoV-2 between March and December 2020, as confirmed by PCR.

The V and J genes are TRBV15 and TRBJ2-3, with D unresolved. This sequence originates from a human donor who had a prior SARS-CoV-2 infection. The sample in question was CD4+ T cells from PBMCs cultured with HIV peptides, obtained before COVID-19 vaccination. Subset in this sample: HIV-1 Nef peptide pool negative control/reference culture. CDR3 in amino acids: CATSRGRTISTDTQYF. The CDR3 DNA reads as TGTGCCACCAGCAGAGGTCGAACAATTAGCACAGATACGCAGTATTTT.